What follows are 21 T cell receptor beta chains derived from one specimen sequenced in a study of blood T cell repertoires in COVID-19. Clones were read by immunoSEQ multiplex PCR, and TCRdb kept only the in-frame ones, dropping some. The data contain about 200,000 clones, around 81% of them singletons. Sequencing was carried out using peripheral blood. These receptors all stem from a man in his 60s with COVID-19, enrolled during active disease.

The gene calls are TRBV3-1 (or the pseudogene TRBV3-2) and TRBJ2-7; perhaps TRBD2 as D (6 bases). V was trimmed by 0 bases and J by 2 bases, leaving 17 bases between them. The CDR3 covers 17 residues. Germline assignment: CDR1 LGHDT and CDR2 YNNKEL (reference sequence). The CDR3 reads CASSQDVPTSSPYEQYF. The CDR3 DNA is TGTGCCAGCAGCCAAGATGTCCCGACTAGTTCTCCCTACGAGCAGTACTTC.

The genes are TRBV5-1 and TRBJ2-1; tentative D call: TRBD2 (6 bases). The length of the CDR3 is 16 residues. V was shortened by 0 bases and J by 0 bases, with 10 bases between the two germline ends. In germline, CDR1 is SGHRS, CDR2 YFSETQ. CDR3 residues: CASSLGDWSSYNEQFF. The CDR3 DNA reads TGCGCCAGCAGCTTGGGGGACTGGAGCTCCTACAATGAGCAGTTCTTC. The full variable domain, its missing parts supplied by reference TRBV5-1 and TRBJ2-1, is KAGVTQTPRYLIKTRGQQVTLSCSPISGHRSVSWYQQTPGQGLQFLFEYFSETQRNKGNFPGRFSGRQFSNSRSEMNVSTLELGDSALYLCASSLGDWSSYNEQFFGPGTRLTVL.

The rearrangement joins TRBV27 to TRBJ2-1; 8 bases align to TRBD1. Germline CDR1 and CDR2: MNHEY and SMNVEV (reference sequence). This CDR3 is built from 17 residues. V lost 1 base, J lost 9 bases, and 14 bases stayed unmatched. CDR3: CASSLFMGRQGAFEQFF. CDR3 bases: TGTGCCAGCAGTTTATTTATGGGGCGGCAGGGGGCCTTTGAGCAGTTCTTC.

The genes are TRBV5-1 and TRBJ2-2; tentative D call: TRBD2 (6 bases). CDR1 SGHRS and CDR2 YFSETQ come from the germline V gene. This CDR3 contains 14 residues. V was clipped by 0 bases and J by 3 bases, with 6 bases between them. The CDR3 DNA sequence: TGCGCCAGCAGCTTGGCGGGGGACACCGGGGAGCTGTTTTTT. The encoded protein is CASSLAGDTGELFF.

V gene TRBV24-1 combines with J gene TRBJ2-3; TRBD2 agrees at 7 bases. The CDR3 consists of 15 residues. Looked up from germline, CDR1 is KGHDR and CDR2 is SFDVKD. V was pared by 2 bases and J by 4 bases, with 5 bases of the junction left unmatched. CDR3 in amino acids: CATSDSGLSADTQYF. The CDR3 DNA follows: TGTGCCACCAGTGATTCGGGACTAAGTGCAGATACGCAGTATTTT.

V gene TRBV28 combines with J gene TRBJ1-1; 7 bases are shared with TRBD1. The ends lost 5 bases at V and 0 bases at J; junction bases unmatched: 15. Germline assignment: CDR1 MDHEN and CDR2 SYDVKM. There are 18 residues in the CDR3. CDR3 sequence reads: CASSQRQGSLWMNTEAFF. As DNA, the CDR3 is TGTGCCAGCAGTCAACGACAGGGATCGTTATGGATGAACACTGAAGCTTTCTTT.

The chain uses TRBV28 and TRBJ1-2; no reliable D call. Germline loops: CDR1 MDHEN, CDR2 SYDVKM. The CDR3 contains 13 residues. The germline V and J ends were trimmed by 6 bases and 3 bases, with 11 bases remaining between them. This CDR3 reads CASSPDKYYGYTF. The DNA of the CDR3 is TGTGCCAGCAGCCCCGACAAGTACTATGGCTACACCTTC.

This clone has only a few counts. The rearrangement joins TRBV18 to TRBJ1-1; no definite D call. Trimming took off 8 bases at V and 1 base at J, with 11 bases between the two ends. The germline CDR1 and CDR2 sequences are KGHSH and LQKENI. This CDR3 spans 13 amino acids. In DNA form, the CDR3 reads TGTGCCAGCACCCCAAGCCCGAACACTGAAGCTTTCTTT. It codes for CASTPSPNTEAFF.

This clone occurred a few times. The rearrangement joins TRBV5-1 to TRBJ1-1; D remains unclear. This CDR3 has 12 amino acids. The ends were cut back, 4 bases at V and 11 bases at J, with 15 bases in the middle. The germline V gene encodes CDR1 SGHRS and CDR2 YFSETQ. CDR3 sequence: CASSLDPGVAFF. CDR3 nucleotide sequence: TGCGCCAGCAGCCTAGACCCTGGAGTGGCTTTCTTT.

This clone was seen once. The chain carries TRBV5-4 and TRBJ2-5, with a weak D call TRBD1 (5 bases). This CDR3 comprises 12 residues. V dropped 5 bases and J dropped 2 bases, with 7 bases sitting between them. Germline V CDR1 and CDR2: SGHNT, YYREEE (reference sequence). CDR3 sequence reads: CASRGVQETQYF. The CDR3 bases are TGTGCCAGCAGAGGGGTACAAGAGACCCAGTACTTC.

The CDR3, as DNA: TGTGCCATCAGTGACAGTCCGAGAAACACCATATATTTT. Translating gives CAISDSPRNTIYF. The genes are TRBV10-3 and TRBJ1-3, with D hard to call. The CDR3 is made up of 13 amino acids. Germline CDR1 and CDR2: ENHRY and SYGVKD. Trimming shortened V by 3 bases and J by 5 bases, and 8 bases separated the two germline ends.

V usage is TRBV7-9 and J usage is TRBJ2-7; possibly TRBD2 for D (5 bases). The CDR3 has 14 residues. Looked up from germline, CDR1 is SEHNR and CDR2 is FQNEAQ (reference sequence). Deletions cut 5 bases from V and 7 bases from J, with 18 bases between. The CDR3 protein is CASSPFARTGEQYF. In DNA, the CDR3 is TGTGCCAGCAGCCCGTTTGCTCGGACGGGAGAGCAGTACTTC. Filled out from reference TRBV7-9 and TRBJ2-7, the complete variable domain reads DTGVSQNPRHKITKRGQNVTFRCDPISEHNRLYWYRQTLGQGPEFLTYFQNEAQLEKSRLLSDRFSAERPKGSFSTLEIQRTEQGDSAMYLCASSPFARTGEQYFGPGTRLTVT.

This sequence joins TRBV29-1 and TRBJ1-2, with D tentatively TRBD1 (6 bases). This CDR3 is built from 13 residues. V lost 0 bases, J lost 8 bases, and 13 bases lay in between. Germline loops: CDR1 SQVTM, CDR2 ANQGSEA. Here the CDR3 DNA reads TGCAGCGTTGAAGAGGGGGCAGGTGGCGGCTACACCTTC. Protein: CSVEEGAGGGYTF.

The rearrangement uses TRBV27 and TRBJ2-5, with a tentative D call TRBD1 (6 bases). This CDR3 is built from 14 residues. Germline V gene sequence: CDR1 MNHEY, CDR2 SMNVEV (reference sequence). The germline V and J ends were trimmed by 5 bases and 4 bases, with 14 bases remaining between them. The CDR3 reads CASSKGYRAETQYF. CDR3 sequence (DNA): TGTGCCAGCAGTAAAGGTTACAGGGCAGAGACCCAGTACTTC.

The chain couples TRBV28 to TRBJ1-3; 9 bases fit TRBD1. With 3 bases clipped from V and 4 bases from J, the junction kept 1 base outside the gene matches. The CDR3 contains 14 residues. Germline values: CDR1 MDHEN, CDR2 SYDVKM. The CDR3: CASSFTGGGNTIYF. Written as DNA, the CDR3 is TGTGCCAGCAGTTTTACAGGGGGCGGAAACACCATATATTTT.

V and J are TRBV6-2 or TRBV6-3 and TRBJ1-5; D gene uncertain. CDR3 size: 13 residues. Germline V CDR1 and CDR2: MNHEY, SVGEGT. Between the trimmed V and J ends, which lost 2 bases and 5 bases, there was a span of 7 bases. The CDR3 DNA reads TGTGCCAGCAGTTACGGGCTGGATCAGCCCCAGCATTTT. Translation: CASSYGLDQPQHF.

This clone was seen a handful of times. This CDR3 reads CASSQRRTGGAGTEAFF. In DNA form, the CDR3 reads TGTGCCAGCAGCCAACGACGGACAGGGGGCGCGGGCACTGAAGCTTTCTTT. This chain links TRBV3-1 (or the pseudogene TRBV3-2) with TRBJ1-1, with TRBD1 identical over 11 bases. Germline values: CDR1 LGHDT, CDR2 YNNKEL (reference sequence). There are 17 residues in the CDR3. V gave up 2 bases and J gave up 4 bases; unmatched junction bases: 9.

This rearrangement joins TRBV29-1 to TRBJ2-7; 7 positions match TRBD2. The CDR3 is 11 amino acids. Germline assignment: CDR1 SQVTM and CDR2 ANQGSEA. Unmatched junction bases numbered 2, after V lost 7 bases and J lost 2 bases. The CDR3 is CSGGGTYEQYF. The CDR3 DNA reads as TGCAGCGGCGGGGGTACCTACGAGCAGTACTTC.

V is TRBV27 and J is TRBJ1-1, with D unclear. Germline CDR1 and CDR2: MNHEY and SMNVEV (reference sequence). This CDR3 has 13 residues. The V gene lost 5 bases and the J gene lost 1 base, with 8 bases spanning the gap. CDR3 nucleotides: TGTGCCAGCAGTCGATACAGGAACACTGAAGCTTTCTTT. It translates to CASSRYRNTEAFF.

CDR3 nucleotide sequence: TGTGCCAGCAGCGAGGGACAGACAACTCCGGAGCAGTACTTC. Protein product: CASSEGQTTPEQYF. The rearrangement uses TRBV9 and TRBJ2-7; 7 positions agree with TRBD1. This CDR3 has 14 residues. Germline assignment: CDR1 SGDLS and CDR2 YYNGEE. V lost 3 bases to trimming and J lost 7 bases; unmatched junction nucleotides: 10. The full variable domain, completed using reference TRBV9 and TRBJ2-7, is DSGVTQTPKHLITATGQRVTLRCSPRSGDLSVYWYQQSLDQGLQFLIQYYNGEERAKGNILERFSAQQFPDLHSELNLSSLELGDSALYFCASSEGQTTPEQYFGPGTRLTVT.

This sequence joins TRBV4-3 and TRBJ1-2; perhaps TRBD1 as D (5 bases). CDR1 and CDR2 (germline): LGHNA, YSLEER. The ends were cut back, 4 bases at V and 5 bases at J, with 11 bases in the middle. The CDR3 has 13 amino acids. The CDR3 nucleotides are TGCGCCAGCAGCCCCCAAGGGGAATATGGCTACACCTTC. Its protein product is CASSPQGEYGYTF.